The sequence of this TCR beta chain was determined in a study of Ad26.COV2.S vaccination and SARS-CoV-2 variants. Regarding treatment: 15 to 20 received Ad26.COV2.S at low or high dose, single or two shots; roughly 5 received placebo; per-sample allocation not given. Sampling occurred on day 63 after the first vaccine or placebo injection. Clones were read by immunoSEQ multiplex PCR, and TCRdb kept only the in-frame ones, dropping some. This sample carries about 420,000 clones, over 75% of them seen once, and the ten largest clones take 3.6%. CDR1 is GTSNPN and CDR2 is SVGIG in the germline V gene (reference sequence). The ends were cut back, 3 bases at V and 9 bases at J, with 15 bases in the middle. This CDR3 comprises 12 residues.

Sequencing was performed on peripheral blood, taken in a trial of Ad26.COV2.S vaccine versus placebo. The chain has TRBV30 and TRBJ2-7, with D possibly being TRBD2 (6 bases). The source of this sequence is a person aged 18-60 years who received the Ad26.COV2.S COVID-19 vaccine or a placebo. The CDR3 protein is CAWRRGTWGQYF. The CDR3 nucleotides are TGTGCCTGGAGACGGGGGACCTGGGGGCAGTACTTC.